This entry lists 22 T cell receptor beta chains sequenced from one sample in a study of T-cell reconstitution after alpha-beta-depleted transplantation in children. Unique molecular identifiers were incorporated into the prepared TCRbeta library. MiXCR was run by TCRdb on the PCR reads, yielding one entry per CDR3 protein. The sample shows some 550,000 distinct CDR3 sequences, 20% to 25% of them seen only once. The source was PBMCs, mostly from graft donor cells, collected 360 days after TCRalphabeta/CD19-depleted stem cell transplant. These receptor sequences come from a boy younger than two who had a stem cell transplant for acute myeloid leukemia, so the T cells may come from the graft donor.

This clonotype has ten or more counts. The chain uses TRBV4-3 and TRBJ1-6, with 8 nucleotides matching TRBD1. With V trimmed by 1 base and J by 7 bases, 9 bases remained unmatched. CDR3 length: 17 residues. Germline V gene data show CDR1 as LGHNA and CDR2 as YSLEER. This CDR3 is CASSQVTGALGNSPLHF. The DNA for the CDR3 is TGCGCCAGCAGCCAAGTGACAGGGGCCTTGGGGAATTCACCCCTCCACTTT.

The V and J genes are TRBV12-3 or TRBV12-4 and TRBJ2-2, with 8 bases identical to TRBD1. The CDR3 runs 16 residues. Losses at the gene ends were 8 bases for V and 4 bases for J; bases not matched to a gene: 12. DNA for the CDR3: TGTGCCAGCCGGGCGACAGGGGACATCGTCACCGGGGAGCTGTTTTTT. It is translated as CASRATGDIVTGELFF.

The sample holds a few counts of this clonotype. The rearrangement links TRBV27 to TRBJ2-5; D possibly matches TRBD1 or TRBD2 (5 bases each). The CDR3 has 13 amino acids. Germline lookup yields CDR1 MNHEY and CDR2 SMNVEV (reference sequence). Trimming pared 3 bases from V and 7 bases from J, leaving 12 bases between. CDR3 DNA: TGTGCCAGCAGTTTGGGACCCTCCGGGACCCAGTACTTC. Translated, it gives CASSLGPSGTQYF.

This clonotype was picked up a small number of times. J is TRBJ2-7 and V is TRBV7-8; 14 nucleotides agree with TRBD2. CDR3 length equals 14 residues. V dropped 4 bases and J dropped 7; count of bases not matched to a gene: 3. Per the germline V gene, CDR1 is SGHVS and CDR2 is FQNEAQ. The CDR3 reads CASSSTSGGGEQYF. CDR3 in DNA: TGTGCCAGCAGCTCGACTAGCGGGGGGGGTGAGCAGTACTTC.

The V call is TRBV20-1, the J call TRBJ2-5; the D call may be TRBD1 or TRBD2 (6 bases each). V lost 4 bases, J lost 2 bases, and 20 bases lay in between. The CDR3 runs to 16 residues. Germline CDR1 reads DFQATT; CDR2 reads SNEGSKA (reference sequence). The CDR3 is CSATNGDGGAQETQYF. For the CDR3, the DNA is TGCAGTGCTACCAATGGGGACGGGGGCGCACAAGAGACCCAGTACTTC.

The chain uses TRBV4-2 and TRBJ1-5, with D maybe TRBD1 (6 bases). The germline CDR1 and CDR2 sequences are LGHNA and YNFKEQ. V lost 4 bases, J lost 1 base, and 11 bases lay in between. This CDR3 has 15 residues. The CDR3 DNA is TGTGCCAGCAGCCCCGGGGGCGGGAGCAATCAGCCCCAGCATTTT. This translates into CASSPGGGSNQPQHF.

J is TRBJ2-7 and V is TRBV10-2, with D tentatively TRBD1 or TRBD2 (5 bases each). The CDR3 has 14 amino acids. V was trimmed by 6 bases and J by 3 bases, leaving 15 bases between them. The germline gives CDR1 WSHSY, CDR2 SAAADI. The CDR3 here is CASSGTGLNYEQYV. DNA of the CDR3: TGCGCCAGCAGCGGGACGGGTCTGAACTACGAGCAGTACGTC.

The chain has TRBV20-1 and TRBJ1-5; 7 bases align to TRBD1. The CDR3 is 14 residues long. Germline V gene data show CDR1 as DFQATT and CDR2 as SNEGSKA (reference sequence). Trimming took 5 bases from V and 1 from J; bases not matched to a gene: 5. The CDR3 loop is CSAHDRASNQPQHF. DNA for the CDR3: TGCAGTGCTCACGACAGGGCAAGCAATCAGCCCCAGCATTTT.

This clonotype appeared a few times. The DNA of the CDR3 is TGCAGCGTTGAAGGAGGCTTTCAGGGTCCAGCCGAAGAGACCCAGTACTTC. As protein: CSVEGGFQGPAEETQYF. The chain has TRBV29-1 and TRBJ2-5; D is possibly TRBD1 (5 bases). Trimming pared 1 base from V and 3 bases from J, leaving 21 bases between. The germline CDR1 and CDR2 sequences are SQVTM and ANQGSEA. The CDR3 loop spans 17 amino acids.

The chain is built from TRBV7-9 and TRBJ1-2; 7 nucleotides align to TRBD1. V was pared by 3 bases and J by 0 bases, with 4 bases of the junction left unmatched. This CDR3 comprises 15 residues. CDR1 and CDR2 from the germline V gene are SEHNR and FQNEAQ (reference sequence). Here the CDR3 DNA reads TGTGCCAGCAGCTTTTGGGACAGAGCTAACTATGGCTACACCTTC. Its translation: CASSFWDRANYGYTF.

The table lists this clonotype with a few counts. The V and J genes are TRBV7-2 and TRBJ1-2; D remains ambiguous. Between the trimmed V and J ends, which lost 2 bases and 4 bases, there was a span of 8 bases. Germline CDR1 and CDR2: SGHTA and FQGNSA. The CDR3 spans 13 residues. The CDR3 region is CASSLLTRYGYTF. The CDR3 nucleotides are TGTGCCAGCAGCTTATTGACCCGCTATGGCTACACCTTC.

In its sample, this clonotype was seen many times. J is TRBJ2-1 and V is TRBV20-1, with 8 bases matching TRBD1. J gave up 7 bases and V 7 bases, and 6 bases lay outside the gene matches. This CDR3 comprises 12 residues. Germline V gene sequence: CDR1 DFQATT, CDR2 SNEGSKA (reference sequence). The CDR3 nucleotides are TGCAGTGGCGTCAGGGGGCCGAATGAGCAGTTCTTC. This gives the protein CSGVRGPNEQFF.

This clonotype was recorded at least ten times. This chain connects TRBV20-1 to TRBJ2-3; possible D gene TRBD2, 6 bases. With 5 bases removed from V and 10 bases from J, the gap between germline ends came to 16 bases. The germline V gene encodes CDR1 DFQATT and CDR2 SNEGSKA (reference sequence). The CDR3 is 12 residues long. Here the CDR3 DNA reads TGCAGTGCTGAACCGGGGGAGTATGCGCAGTATTTT. Translated: CSAEPGEYAQYF.

This clonotype was recorded many times. V is TRBV29-1 and J is TRBJ2-1, with 7 bases lining up with TRBD2. Germline CDR1 SQVTM, CDR2 ANQGSEA. The J segment lost 3 bases and the V segment lost 1 base, leaving 9 bases of the junction unmatched. The CDR3 has 16 amino acids. The DNA for the CDR3 is TGCAGCGTTGAAGGGGTGCGACGGGGGGACTACAATGAGCAGTTCTTC. This encodes CSVEGVRRGDYNEQFF.

This clonotype has a count of ten or more. The chain combines TRBV5-1 with TRBJ2-1, with a weak D call TRBD2 (8 bases). V lost 1 base to trimming and J lost 2 bases, with 13 bases between them. Germline values: CDR1 SGHRS, CDR2 YFSETQ. The CDR3 runs 16 residues. This CDR3 is CASSLPGGGAYNEQFF. Written as DNA, the CDR3 is TGCGCCAGCAGCTTGCCGGGAGGGGGCGCCTACAATGAGCAGTTCTTC.

This clonotype was detected only a few times. The chain has TRBV25-1 and TRBJ2-1; 8 nucleotides line up with TRBD2. The V segment lost 1 base and the J segment 3 bases; nucleotides outside the gene matches: 2. The CDR3 covers 15 residues. CDR1 is MGHDK and CDR2 is SYGVNS in the germline V gene. The CDR3 region has the DNA TGTGCCAGCAGTGAATGGGGGACTAGCTACAATGAGCAGTTCTTC. Protein product: CASSEWGTSYNEQFF.

This clonotype has just a few counts. The chain recombines TRBV20-1 with TRBJ2-3; the D call may be TRBD1 or TRBD2 (6 bases each). There are 15 residues in the CDR3. The ends were cut back, 4 bases at V and 0 bases at J, with 14 bases in the middle. Germline assignment: CDR1 DFQATT and CDR2 SNEGSKA (reference sequence). The CDR3 loop reads CSATPGAGSTDTQYF. For the CDR3, the DNA is TGCAGTGCTACCCCAGGGGCGGGGAGCACAGATACGCAGTATTTT.

The V gene is TRBV29-1, the J gene TRBJ1-2; 9 bases align to TRBD1. From germline, CDR1 is SQVTM and CDR2 ANQGSEA. This CDR3 comprises 14 residues. Losses at the gene ends were 5 bases for V and 0 bases for J; bases not matched to a gene: 4. The CDR3 here is CSVPGTGTNYGYTF. In nucleotides, the CDR3 is TGCAGCGTTCCCGGGACAGGGACTAACTATGGCTACACCTTC.

A few counts support this clonotype. The rearrangement joins TRBV7-9 to TRBJ2-2, with D possibly matching TRBD1 (6 bases). The germline V gene encodes CDR1 SEHNR and CDR2 FQNEAQ (reference sequence). With 5 bases removed from V and 5 bases from J, the gap between germline ends came to 15 bases. This CDR3 contains 15 residues. Here the CDR3 DNA reads TGTGCCAGCAGCATGACAGGTCATTCGACCGGGGAGCTGTTTTTT. Protein sequence: CASSMTGHSTGELFF.

The table lists this clonotype with a count of one. The chain recombines TRBV18 with TRBJ2-5; 8 positions agree with TRBD1. The ends lost 3 bases at V and 1 base at J; junction bases unmatched: 4. The CDR3 is made up of 15 amino acids. CDR1 and CDR2 from the germline V gene are KGHSH and LQKENI. The CDR3 is CASSPRQGPQETQYF. The CDR3 DNA sequence: TGTGCCAGCTCACCTAGACAGGGGCCCCAAGAGACCCAGTACTTC.

The CDR3 nucleotides are TGCAGTGCAACCGTACGAGGGGGTCCGGACAATGAGCAGTTCTTC. Amino acids: CSATVRGGPDNEQFF. The V and J genes are TRBV20-1 and TRBJ2-1, with D perhaps matching TRBD1 (6 bases). Deletions cut 6 bases from V and 5 bases from J, with 20 bases between. CDR3 length equals 15 residues. Germline CDR1 is DFQATT and CDR2 is SNEGSKA (reference sequence).

This clonotype has a count of ten or more. The rearrangement uses TRBV12-3 or TRBV12-4 and TRBJ2-1; possibly TRBD1 or TRBD2 for D (5 bases each). The V and J ends lost 6 bases and 9 bases respectively, with 15 bases between them. This CDR3 region has 13 residues. The CDR3 loop reads CASRSGRSGEQFF. CDR3 sequence (DNA): TGTGCCAGCAGGTCGGGACGAAGTGGTGAGCAGTTCTTC.